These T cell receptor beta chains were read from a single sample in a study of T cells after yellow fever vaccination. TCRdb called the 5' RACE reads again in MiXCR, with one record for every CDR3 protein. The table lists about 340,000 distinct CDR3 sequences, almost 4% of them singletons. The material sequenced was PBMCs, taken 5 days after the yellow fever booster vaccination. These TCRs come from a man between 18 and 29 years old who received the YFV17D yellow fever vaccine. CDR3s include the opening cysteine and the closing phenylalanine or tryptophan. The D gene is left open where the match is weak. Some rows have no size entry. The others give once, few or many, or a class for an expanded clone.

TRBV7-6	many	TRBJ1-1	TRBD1	CASSSTRQGSEAFF	TGTGCCAGCAGCTCCACTAGACAGGGGTCTGAAGCTTTCTTT
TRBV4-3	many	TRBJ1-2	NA	CASSQGVDYGYTF	TGCGCCAGCAGCCAAGGGGTGGACTATGGCTACACCTTC
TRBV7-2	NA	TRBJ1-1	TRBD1	CASSPNRGQETEAFF	TGTGCCAGCAGCCCAAACAGGGGGCAAGAGACTGAAGCTTTCTTT
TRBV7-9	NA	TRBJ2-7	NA	CASSRDFSSRYEQYF	TGTGCCAGCAGCCGAGACTTCAGCTCAAGATACGAGCAGTACTTC
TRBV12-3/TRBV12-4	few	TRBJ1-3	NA	CASSPRRPAGNTIYF	TGTGCCAGCAGCCCGAGGCGACCCGCTGGAAACACCATATATTTT
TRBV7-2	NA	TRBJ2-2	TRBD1	CASSHRWDRVYTGELFF	TGTGCCAGCAGCCACCGGTGGGACAGGGTTTACACCGGGGAGCTGTTTTTT
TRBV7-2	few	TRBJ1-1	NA	CASSSYRNTEAFF	TGTGCCAGCAGCTCTTACAGGAACACTGAAGCTTTCTTT
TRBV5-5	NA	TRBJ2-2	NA	CASTPTAPTRELFF	TGTGCCAGCACCCCGACAGCACCCACCCGGGAGCTGTTTTTT
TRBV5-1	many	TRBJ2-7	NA	CASSFGRVVHEQYF	TGCGCCAGCAGCTTTGGGCGGGTAGTCCACGAGCAGTACTTC
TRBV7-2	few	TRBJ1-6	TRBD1	CASSPLTGLDSPLHF	TGTGCCAGCAGCCCCTTGACAGGGCTGGATTCACCCCTCCACTTT
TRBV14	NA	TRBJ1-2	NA	CASSRIEGGYGYTF	TGTGCCAGCAGCCGTATCGAGGGAGGCTATGGCTACACCTTC
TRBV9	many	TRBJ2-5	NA	CASSVAPDETQYF	TGTGCCAGCAGCGTAGCACCGGACGAGACCCAGTACTTC
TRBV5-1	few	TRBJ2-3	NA	CASSLYWSTDTQYF	TGCGCCAGCAGCTTGTACTGGAGCACAGATACGCAGTATTTT
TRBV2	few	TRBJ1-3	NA	CASGRDSGNTIYF	TGTGCCAGCGGCCGGGACTCTGGAAACACCATATATTTT
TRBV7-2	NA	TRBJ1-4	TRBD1	CASSLPDRAELFF	TGTGCCAGCAGCCTTCCAGACAGGGCAGAACTGTTTTTT
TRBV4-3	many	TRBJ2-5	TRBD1	CASSQGNRGETQYF	TGCGCCAGCAGCCAAGGCAACAGGGGAGAGACCCAGTACTTC
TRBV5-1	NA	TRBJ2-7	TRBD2	CASSLRLAGGSEQYF	TGCGCCAGCAGCTTGAGACTAGCGGGGGGAAGCGAGCAGTACTTC
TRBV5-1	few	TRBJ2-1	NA	CASSPRDLGNEQFF	TGCGCCAGCAGCCCCCGGGACCTAGGCAATGAGCAGTTCTTC
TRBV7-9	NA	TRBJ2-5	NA	CASSLLIGRVTQETQYF	TGTGCCAGCAGCTTATTGATCGGGCGGGTAACCCAAGAGACCCAGTACTTC
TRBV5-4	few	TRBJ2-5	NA	CASMAGGHKTQYF	TGTGCCAGCATGGCCGGGGGGCACAAGACCCAGTACTTC
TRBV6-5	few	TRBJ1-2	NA	CASTRDLNYGYTF	TGTGCCAGCACAAGGGACTTAAACTATGGCTACACCTTC
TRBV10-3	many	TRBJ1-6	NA	CAISRGLSNSPLHF	TGTGCCATCAGTAGGGGACTGAGTAATTCACCCCTCCACTTT
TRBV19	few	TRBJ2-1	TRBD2	CASSIPLAGGKEQFF	TGTGCCAGTAGTATCCCTCTAGCGGGGGGAAAAGAGCAGTTCTTC
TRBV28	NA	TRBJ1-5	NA	CASLLRVGNQPQHF	TGTGCCAGCCTTCTCCGGGTCGGCAATCAGCCCCAGCATTTT
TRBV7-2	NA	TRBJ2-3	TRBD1	CASSFPRDSSTDTQYF	TGTGCCAGCAGCTTCCCCCGGGACAGCAGCACAGATACGCAGTATTTT
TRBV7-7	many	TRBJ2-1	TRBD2	CASSRAGGGNEQFF	TGTGCCAGCAGCCGGGCGGGCGGGGGTAATGAGCAGTTCTTC
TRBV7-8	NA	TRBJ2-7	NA	CASSATGARYF	TGTGCCAGCAGCGCGACAGGCGCCCGGTACTTC
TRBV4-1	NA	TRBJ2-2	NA	CASSQGGAGHTGELFF	TGCGCCAGCAGCCAAGGGGGGGCAGGTCATACCGGGGAGCTGTTTTTT
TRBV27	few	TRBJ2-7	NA	CASSFVGGSGEQYF	TGTGCCAGCAGTTTTGTAGGAGGGTCGGGCGAGCAGTACTTC
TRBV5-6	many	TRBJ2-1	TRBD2	CASSLTSGSNEQFF	TGTGCCAGCAGCCTGACTAGCGGGAGCAATGAGCAGTTCTTC
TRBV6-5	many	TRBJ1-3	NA	CASSYSIPGQPYSGNTIYF	TGTGCCAGCAGTTACTCGATCCCGGGTCAGCCCTATTCTGGAAACACCATATATTTT
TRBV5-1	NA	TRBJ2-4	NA	CASSLPGQAKNIQYF	TGCGCCAGCAGCTTGCCCGGACAGGCCAAAAACATTCAGTACTTC
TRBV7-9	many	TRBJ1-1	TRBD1	CASSAGGGGTEAFF	TGTGCCAGCAGCGCCGGAGGGGGCGGCACTGAAGCTTTCTTT
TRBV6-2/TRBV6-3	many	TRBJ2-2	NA	CASASRGGWSTGELFF	TGTGCCAGCGCCTCTCGCGGCGGATGGAGCACCGGGGAGCTGTTTTTT
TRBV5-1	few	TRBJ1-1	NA	CASSLESTSTEAFF	TGCGCCAGCAGCTTGGAGTCGACCTCCACTGAAGCTTTCTTT
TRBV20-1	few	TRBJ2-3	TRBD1	CSAMRGGPSTDTQYF	TGCAGTGCGATGAGAGGGGGCCCCAGCACAGATACGCAGTATTTT
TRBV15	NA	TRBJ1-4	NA	CATSRDPGATNEKLFF	TGTGCCACCAGCAGAGATCCGGGGGCAACTAATGAAAAACTGTTTTTT
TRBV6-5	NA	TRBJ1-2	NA	CASSYLSVRGPETYGYTF	TGTGCCAGCAGTTACCTGAGTGTTCGGGGTCCAGAGACCTATGGCTACACCTTC
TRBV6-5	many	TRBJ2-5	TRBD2	CASSYSGTSGGETQYF	TGTGCCAGCAGTTACTCCGGGACTAGCGGGGGAGAGACCCAGTACTTC
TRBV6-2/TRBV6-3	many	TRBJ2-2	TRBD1	CASSYTPGGLTGELFF	TGTGCCAGCAGTTATACGCCAGGGGGTCTCACCGGGGAGCTGTTTTTT